The 20 T cell receptor beta chains reported below all come from one sample, sequenced in a study of glioma-infiltrating T cells after dendritic cell vaccination. This table comes from immunoSEQ multiplex PCR, and its TCRdb copy is limited to in-frame clones, with some not included. The sample shows tens of thousands of clones, roughly four fifths of them seen only once. The sample was blood, taken before dendritic cell vaccination. The receptors come from a human donor with glioblastoma.

This rearrangement joins TRBV2 to TRBJ2-5; tentatively, D is TRBD1 (7 bases). Per the germline V gene, CDR1 is SNHLY and CDR2 is FYNNEI. V lost 11 bases and J lost 1, with 11 bases in between. This CDR3 contains 12 residues. Here the CDR3 DNA reads TGTGCCGCGGGACAGCTCCAAGAGACCCAGTACTTC. Amino acids: CAAGQLQETQYF.

V gene TRBV5-1 combines with J gene TRBJ2-3; 10 nucleotides agree with TRBD2. The CDR3 has 14 amino acids. The ends lost 5 bases at V and 4 bases at J; junction bases unmatched: 4. Germline CDR1 is SGHRS and CDR2 is YFSETQ. CDR3 loop: CASRQRGGADTQYF. CDR3 coding DNA: TGCGCCAGCAGACAGCGGGGGGGTGCAGATACGCAGTATTTT.

V and J are TRBV14 and TRBJ2-7; 11 nucleotides agree with TRBD2. CDR3 length: 16 residues. With 3 bases clipped from V and 5 bases from J, the junction kept 9 bases outside the gene matches. Per germline, CDR1 SGHDN and CDR2 FVKESK. This CDR3 reads CASSQYSGTSGNEQYF. The CDR3 DNA reads as TGTGCCAGCAGCCAGTACTCCGGGACTAGCGGAAACGAGCAGTACTTC.

The chain combines TRBV27 with TRBJ2-1, with D possibly being TRBD2 (6 bases). Looked up from germline, CDR1 is MNHEY and CDR2 is SMNVEV (reference sequence). The ends were cut back, 7 bases at V and 4 bases at J, with 14 bases in the middle. There are 14 residues in the CDR3. CDR3 region: CASTPGGSYNEQFF. DNA of the CDR3: TGTGCCAGCACCCCCGGAGGGTCGTACAATGAGCAGTTCTTC.

This clone has a handful of counts. This chain connects TRBV4-1 to TRBJ1-4; perhaps TRBD1 as D (6 bases). V gave up 4 bases and J gave up 5 bases, with 14 bases separating them. CDR3 length: 15 residues. CDR1 MGHRA and CDR2 YSYEKL come from the germline V gene. CDR3 in DNA: TGCGCCAGCAGCCTTAGACAGGACCCGAATGAAAAACTGTTTTTT. Protein: CASSLRQDPNEKLFF.

The chain is built from TRBV2 and TRBJ2-1; D perhaps matches TRBD2 (5 bases). Trimming left V 8 bases short and J 4 bases short, with 12 bases between. Germline V lookup: CDR1 SNHLY, CDR2 FYNNEI. The CDR3 is made up of 13 amino acids. The CDR3 DNA sequence: TGTGCCAGCGGGCTTGGGGAGTACAATGAGCAGTTCTTC. Its translation: CASGLGEYNEQFF.

The chain has TRBV29-1 and TRBJ1-2; TRBD1 agrees at 9 bases. V dropped 5 bases and J dropped 7; count of bases not matched to a gene: 8. The length of the CDR3 is 13 residues. Looked up from germline, CDR1 is SQVTM and CDR2 is ANQGSEA. The CDR3 here is CSVLGTGIFGYTF. As DNA, the CDR3 is TGCAGCGTTCTCGGGACAGGGATTTTTGGCTACACCTTC.

The chain has TRBV6-1 and TRBJ1-1; no firm D call. V gave up 3 bases and J gave up 5 bases, with 10 bases separating them. Germline assignment: CDR1 MNHNS and CDR2 SASEGT. This CDR3 has 13 amino acids. CDR3 protein: CASSEAGLTEAFF. The DNA for the CDR3 is TGTGCCAGCAGTGAGGCGGGGTTGACTGAAGCTTTCTTT.

The J gene is TRBJ2-1, the V gene TRBV6-5, with D possibly TRBD1 on 6 matching bases. The V gene lost 2 bases and the J gene lost 6 bases, with 11 bases spanning the gap. The germline V gene encodes CDR1 MNHEY and CDR2 SVGAGI. CDR3 length: 14 residues. As DNA, the CDR3 is TGTGCCAGCAGTTACGACAGGTTCCCCAATGAGCAGTTCTTC. Its translation: CASSYDRFPNEQFF.

The V call is TRBV28, the J call TRBJ1-4, with 7 bases fitting TRBD1. CDR1 is MDHEN and CDR2 is SYDVKM in the germline V gene. V was clipped by 5 bases and J by 4 bases; unmatched bases: 7. CDR3 length: 15 residues. The CDR3 DNA is TGTGCCAGCAGTCCCCAGCAGGGGGGTAATGAAAAACTGTTTTTT. This encodes CASSPQQGGNEKLFF.

V is TRBV5-6 and J is TRBJ2-3; weak D call: TRBD1 (5 bases). This CDR3 region has 16 residues. Trimming stripped 3 bases from V and 6 bases from J, with 20 bases between. Germline V gene data show CDR1 as SGHDT and CDR2 as YYEEEE. CDR3 sequence reads: CASSSPGLRAADTQYF. CDR3 DNA sequence: TGTGCCAGCAGCTCCCCAGGGTTACGGGCCGCGGATACGCAGTATTTT.

The table lists this clone with a few counts. The CDR3, as DNA: TGTGCCACCAGCATCGGTTCCGGCAATCAGCCCCAGCATTTT. Protein sequence: CATSIGSGNQPQHF. V usage is TRBV15 and J usage is TRBJ1-5; D is unresolved. CDR3 length equals 14 residues. Germline-derived CDR1 and CDR2 are LNHNV and YYDKDF (reference sequence). The germline V and J ends were trimmed by 4 bases and 2 bases, with 9 bases remaining between them.

This clone was detected a few times. The rearrangement joins TRBV5-4 to TRBJ1-2; 9 positions agree with TRBD1. Germline loops: CDR1 SGHNT, CDR2 YYREEE (reference sequence). CDR3 size: 15 residues. With 3 bases clipped from V and 4 bases from J, the junction kept 7 bases outside the gene matches. CDR3 amino acids: CASSSGQGFAYGYTF. DNA for the CDR3: TGTGCCAGCAGCTCGGGACAGGGCTTTGCCTATGGCTACACCTTC.

The chain has TRBV6-1 and TRBJ1-1; D perhaps matches TRBD1 (5 bases). Germline V CDR1 and CDR2: MNHNS, SASEGT. V dropped 6 bases and J dropped 8 bases, with 13 bases sitting between them. This CDR3 is 12 amino acids long. Here the CDR3 reads CASSPWGDEAFF. The CDR3 DNA reads TGTGCCAGCAGCCCGTGGGGGGACGAAGCTTTCTTT.

The rearrangement joins TRBV4-1 to TRBJ2-2, with D perhaps TRBD2 (5 bases). V was trimmed by 2 bases and J by 4 bases, leaving 8 bases between them. Germline V CDR1 and CDR2: MGHRA, YSYEKL. This CDR3 has 14 amino acids. This CDR3 reads CASSQSAVTGELFF. CDR3 coding DNA: TGCGCCAGCAGCCAATCAGCGGTCACCGGGGAGCTGTTTTTT.

The rearrangement uses TRBV9 and TRBJ2-3; D gene ambiguous. The V gene's germline CDR1 is SGDLS and CDR2 YYNGEE. Trimming took 0 bases from V and 1 from J, leaving 12 bases between them. CDR3 length: 16 residues. This CDR3 is CASSVGQLSGTDTQYF. The CDR3 nucleotides are TGTGCCAGCAGCGTAGGTCAACTTTCTGGCACAGATACGCAGTATTTT.

Points on this clone: The conserved phenylalanine or tryptophan is not found at the CDR3 terminus, so this likely reflects a read error. The V gene is TRBV2, the J gene TRBJ1-2; TRBD1 aligns across 7 bases. The CDR3 spans 13 residues. The junction had 8 bases not matched to a gene; V was cut back by 6 bases and J by 7 bases. Looked up from germline, CDR1 is SNHLY and CDR2 is FYNNEI. The CDR3 DNA sequence: TGTGCCAGCAGACAACAGGGGAATGGTGGCTACACCTCC. Its protein product is CASRQQGNGGYTS.

The rearrangement links TRBV28 to TRBJ2-7; TRBD1 agrees at 7 bases. The CDR3 loop spans 12 amino acids. The junction had 6 bases not matched to a gene; V was cut back by 10 bases and J by 3 bases. Germline CDR1 reads MDHEN; CDR2 reads SYDVKM. CDR3 DNA sequence: TGTGCCACACAGGGGACAGTCTACGAGCAGTACTTC. It yields the protein CATQGTVYEQYF.

This chain uses TRBV13 with TRBJ2-4; TRBD2 agrees at 13 bases. Germline V CDR1 and CDR2: PRHDT, FYEKMQ (reference sequence). V shed 2 bases and J 2 bases; nucleotides not matched to a gene: 12. The CDR3 has 20 amino acids. The CDR3 sequence is CASSLIGTSGGAYSKNIQYF. Written as DNA, the CDR3 is TGTGCCAGCAGCTTAATCGGAACTAGCGGGGGGGCCTATTCCAAAAACATTCAGTACTTC.

The rearrangement links TRBV5-1 to TRBJ2-2; D is unclear. This CDR3 spans 15 amino acids. Germline V gene sequence: CDR1 SGHRS, CDR2 YFSETQ. Trimming cost V 8 bases and J 1 base, with 15 bases left between them. For the CDR3, the DNA is TGCGCCAGTAATAGGAATGGGCAGAACACCGGGGAGCTGTTTTTT. This sequence encodes CASNRNGQNTGELFF. The full variable domain, its missing parts supplied by reference TRBV5-1 and TRBJ2-2, is KAGVTQTPRYLIKTRGQQVTLSCSPISGHRSVSWYQQTPGQGLQFLFEYFSETQRNKGNFPGRFSGRQFSNSRSEMNVSTLELGDSALYLCASNRNGQNTGELFFGEGSRLTVL.